Reported below is one TCR beta chain. V was pared by 4 bases and J by 4 bases, with 7 bases of the junction left unmatched. Looked up from germline, CDR1 is SGHRS and CDR2 is YFSETQ. This CDR3 has 14 amino acids. TCRdb reanalysed the RT-PCR reads using MiXCR and keeps one entry per CDR3 protein. The repertoire consists of about 680,000 distinct CDR3 sequences, with 12% to 15% occurring once and the leading ten covering 3.6%. The J gene is TRBJ2-7, the V gene TRBV5-1; 8 bases agree with TRBD1. This TCR was sampled from a female donor in good health, serving as a healthy control. Sequencing used memory CD4+ T cells from blood. The CDR3 protein is CASSQSRDRYEQYF. CDR3 nucleotide sequence: TGCGCCAGCAGCCAGTCCCGGGACAGGTACGAGCAGTACTTC.